A single sample gave rise to the 18 T cell receptor beta chains below, sequenced in a study of blood T cell repertoires in COVID-19. Using immunoSEQ multiplex PCR, the repertoire was profiled, and TCRdb retains in-frame clones only, with some absent. The repertoire has 320,000 or so clones, roughly 90% of them found once; the top ten carry 4.5% to 5.5%. The sequenced sample consisted of PBMCs or T cells enriched from blood (not recorded which). These receptors all come from a man between 60 and 70 years old who had recovered from COVID-19.

The J gene is TRBJ1-1, the V gene TRBV9; D might be TRBD1 (6 bases). Deletions cut 4 bases from V and 1 base from J, with 11 bases between. The CDR3 loop spans 14 amino acids. CDR1 and CDR2 from the germline V gene are SGDLS and YYNGEE. The CDR3 region is CASSSQGENTEAFF. The DNA for the CDR3 is TGTGCCAGCAGCTCACAGGGTGAGAACACTGAAGCTTTCTTT.

With regard to this clone: This specimen includes other DNA sequences encoding the same CDR3. J is TRBJ2-1 and V is TRBV2, with unresolved D. CDR3 length: 15 residues. V lost 1 base and J lost 0, with 7 bases in between. The germline V gene has CDR1 SNHLY and CDR2 FYNNEI. CDR3 in amino acids: CASSEDRSSYNEQFF. The CDR3, as DNA: TGTGCCAGCAGTGAAGACAGAAGCTCCTACAATGAGCAGTTCTTC.

The rearrangement joins TRBV29-1 to TRBJ2-1, with D possibly matching TRBD1 (6 bases). The CDR3 length is 11 residues. The V and J ends lost 6 bases and 4 bases respectively, with 7 bases between them. The germline gives CDR1 SQVTM, CDR2 ANQGSEA. CDR3 in DNA: TGCAGCGTCGACAGGTACAATGAGCAGTTCTTC. As protein: CSVDRYNEQFF.

This clone has more than one count but fewer than ten. The J gene is TRBJ1-3, the V gene TRBV10-3; 7 positions agree with TRBD1. The V and J ends lost 4 bases and 0 bases, in that order; junction bases with no gene match: 6. There are 16 residues in the CDR3. Germline V gene data show CDR1 as ENHRY and CDR2 as SYGVKD. The CDR3 loop reads CAISGRQGHSGNTIYF. Here the CDR3 DNA reads TGTGCCATCAGTGGTAGACAGGGCCACTCTGGAAACACCATATATTTT.

The rearrangement uses TRBV29-1 and TRBJ2-1, with D possibly being TRBD2 (6 bases). CDR3 length: 14 amino acids. Trimming removed 4 bases at V and 4 bases at J, with 14 bases between. Germline assignment: CDR1 SQVTM and CDR2 ANQGSEA. The CDR3 bases are TGCAGCGTTGGTCTAGCGCCTTGGTACAATGAGCAGTTCTTC. This translates into CSVGLAPWYNEQFF.

V and J are TRBV3-1 (or the pseudogene TRBV3-2) and TRBJ2-2; TRBD2 agrees at 12 bases. Germline trimming cut 1 base from V and 6 bases from J; bases unmatched to any gene: 3. This CDR3 contains 16 residues. Germline values: CDR1 LGHDT, CDR2 YNNKEL (reference sequence). The chain's CDR3 is CASSQVRLAGAGELFF. CDR3 nucleotide sequence: TGTGCCAGCAGCCAAGTTAGACTAGCGGGAGCCGGGGAGCTGTTTTTT.

The genes are TRBV30 and TRBJ1-4; D gene ambiguous. Trimming stripped 1 base from V and 8 bases from J, with 11 bases between. The CDR3 runs to 13 residues. CDR1 GTSNPN and CDR2 SVGIG come from the germline V gene (reference sequence). CDR3 DNA sequence: TGTGCCTGGAGTGCGAGGATTGGGGAAAAACTGTTTTTT. As protein: CAWSARIGEKLFF.

The rearrangement links TRBV28 to TRBJ2-3; TRBD2 matches 9 bases. The CDR3 has 17 amino acids. The V gene end was trimmed by 2 bases and the J gene end by 4 bases; junction bases not matched to a gene: 10. Germline V gene sequence: CDR1 MDHEN, CDR2 SYDVKM. CDR3 residues: CASSLGRGGRVSDTQYF. The CDR3 nucleotides are TGTGCCAGCAGTTTAGGTCGCGGCGGGAGGGTATCAGATACGCAGTATTTT.

The rearrangement links TRBV18 to TRBJ1-2; D is possibly TRBD1 (5 bases). The CDR3 is made up of 15 amino acids. Trimming took 3 bases from V and 4 from J, leaving 15 bases between them. Germline CDR1 is KGHSH and CDR2 is LQKENI. The DNA of the CDR3 is TGTGCCAGCTCACCTGCGACAGACCCTGGCTATGGCTACACCTTC. Protein product: CASSPATDPGYGYTF. The whole variable domain, filled in from reference TRBV18 and TRBJ1-2, reads NAGVMQNPRHLVRRRGQEARLRCSPMKGHSHVYWYRQLPEEGLKFMVYLQKENIIDESGMPKERFSAEFPKEGPSILRIQQVVRGDSAAYFCASSPATDPGYGYTFGSGTRLTVV.

This clone was counted a single time. The CDR3 loop is CASSQGGTGGEQYF. The DNA of the CDR3 is TGTGCCAGCAGCCAAGGTGGGACAGGGGGCGAGCAGTACTTC. V and J are TRBV3-1 (or the pseudogene TRBV3-2) and TRBJ2-7; TRBD1 matches at 11 bases. Per germline, CDR1 LGHDT and CDR2 YNNKEL (reference sequence). The CDR3 is 14 amino acids. V shed 1 base, J shed 6 bases, and the junction held 2 bases outside the gene matches.

The chain links TRBV5-1 to TRBJ2-5, with 8 bases aligning to TRBD2. The CDR3 sequence is 15 residues long. The V gene end was trimmed by 0 bases and the J gene end by 5 bases; junction bases not matched to a gene: 6. Germline V CDR1 and CDR2: SGHRS, YFSETQ. CDR3 DNA sequence: TGCGCCAGCAGCTTGGGGCTAGCGGGTGGGGAGACCCAGTACTTC. As protein: CASSLGLAGGETQYF.

Written as DNA, the CDR3 is TGTGCCAGCAGCTTACCCCCAGGCGAGCAGTACTTC. Protein product: CASSLPPGEQYF. The rearrangement joins TRBV7-2 to TRBJ2-7; D remains ambiguous. The CDR3 runs 12 residues. Between the trimmed V and J ends, which lost 2 bases and 6 bases, there was a span of 8 bases. Per germline, CDR1 SGHTA and CDR2 FQGNSA.

The chain employs TRBV27 and TRBJ1-3; 8 nucleotides align to TRBD1. There are 15 residues in the CDR3. Germline CDR1 and CDR2: MNHEY and SMNVEV (reference sequence). The trim removed 5 bases at V and 4 bases at J, leaving 7 bases unmatched. The chain's CDR3 is CASSLRGTGGNTIYF. CDR3 DNA sequence: TGTGCCAGCAGTCTCCGGGGGACAGGAGGAAACACCATATATTTT.

The chain uses TRBV5-6 and TRBJ1-2; no reliable D call. CDR3 length equals 13 residues. Germline V gives CDR1 SGHDT, CDR2 YYEEEE. Trimming left V 1 base short and J 8 bases short, with 12 bases between. The CDR3 bases are TGTGCCAGCAGCTTGTTGAGGTCGGAAGGCTACACCTTC. As protein: CASSLLRSEGYTF.

This clone showed up just once. The chain links TRBV28 to TRBJ1-2; 8 bases map to TRBD1. V lost 4 bases, J lost 6 bases, and 4 bases stayed unmatched. Germline V gene data show CDR1 as MDHEN and CDR2 as SYDVKM. The CDR3 contains 13 residues. Here the CDR3 DNA reads TGTGCCAGCAGTTCACAGGGGGAAGATGGCTACACCTTC. This codes for CASSSQGEDGYTF.

The chain carries TRBV6-2 or TRBV6-3 and TRBJ2-1, with D perhaps TRBD2 (5 bases). Germline loops: CDR1 MNHEY, CDR2 SVGEGT. Trimming cost V 6 bases and J 0 bases, with 12 bases left between them. The CDR3 extends over 15 amino acids. The CDR3 loop is CASSLSVPSYNEQFF. The CDR3 bases are TGTGCCAGCAGCCTTAGCGTACCCTCCTACAATGAGCAGTTCTTC.

The chain uses TRBV28 and TRBJ2-7; 7 bases are a match to TRBD1. Trimming took 4 bases from V and 4 from J; bases not matched to a gene: 13. This CDR3 region has 16 residues. Germline values: CDR1 MDHEN, CDR2 SYDVKM. CDR3 coding DNA: TGTGCCAGCAGTTCCACATTACCGGGACAGTTATACGAGCAGTACTTC. Translated: CASSSTLPGQLYEQYF.

The chain recombines TRBV11-1 with TRBJ2-7, with D maybe TRBD1 (6 bases). Germline values: CDR1 SGHAT, CDR2 FQDESV (reference sequence). V lost 5 bases, J lost 0 bases, and 11 bases lay in between. The CDR3 sequence is 14 residues long. The CDR3 bases are TGTGCCAGCAGCCTCGACAGGCCCTCCTACGAGCAGTACTTC. Protein: CASSLDRPSYEQYF. The complete variable domain, with remaining parts taken from reference TRBV11-1 and TRBJ2-7, reads EAEVAQSPRYKITEKSQAVAFWCDPISGHATLYWYRQILGQGPELLVQFQDESVVDDSQLPKDRFSAERLKGVDSTLKIQPAELGDSAMYLCASSLDRPSYEQYFGPGTRLTVT.